Following are 16 T cell receptor beta chains from one sample sequenced in a study of siplizumab effects on memory and regulatory T cells. Data came from immunoSEQ multiplex PCR; TCRdb stores just in-frame clones and leaves some out. The repertoire holds over 85,000 clones, approximately 92% seen once, with 1.3% in the top ten. Sequenced material: CD4+ T cells sorted from blood. All receptors derive from a human donor in good health.

The chain employs TRBV6-5 and TRBJ2-7; D remains unclear. The CDR3 runs 13 residues. Trimming shortened V by 0 bases and J by 5 bases, and 8 bases separated the two germline ends. Germline CDR1 reads MNHEY; CDR2 reads SVGAGI. The CDR3 nucleotides read TGTGCCAGCAGTTACTCCACTCGGAACGAGCAGTACTTC. Residues: CASSYSTRNEQYF.

As to this clone: At the DNA level, this CDR3 is encoded by other sequences in the same sample as well. This sequence joins TRBV10-3 and TRBJ2-6; D not resolved. Trimming shortened V by 0 bases and J by 2 bases, and 2 bases separated the two germline ends. Germline CDR1 reads ENHRY; CDR2 reads SYGVKD. The CDR3 runs to 14 residues. CDR3 sequence (DNA): TGTGCCATCAGTGAGTCTACTGGGGCCAACGTCCTGACTTTC. Amino acids: CAISESTGANVLTF.

In this sample, this clone turned up a few times. The genes are TRBV10-3 and TRBJ2-1; D remains ambiguous. Germline CDR1 and CDR2: ENHRY and SYGVKD. This CDR3 has 12 amino acids. V lost 2 bases and J 6 bases, leaving 5 bases between the germline ends. Here the CDR3 DNA reads TGTGCCATCAGTGAGACTATCAATGAGCAGTTCTTC. Translation gives CAISETINEQFF.

The CDR3 DNA reads TGTGCCAGCAGTGACACCGGACGTCACAATGAGCAGTTCTTC. It yields the protein CASSDTGRHNEQFF. The chain employs TRBV6-4 and TRBJ2-1; D is ambiguous. Trimming took off 2 bases at V and 5 bases at J, with 10 bases between the two ends. CDR3 length: 14 residues. Germline V lookup: CDR1 MRHNA, CDR2 SNTAGT.

This clone was observed once. The chain is built from TRBV15 and TRBJ2-7; TRBD1 matches 10 bases. There are 14 residues in the CDR3. After removal of 3 bases from V and 6 bases from J, the junction contained 5 bases not matched to a gene. CDR1 and CDR2 from the germline V gene are LNHNV and YYDKDF (reference sequence). The CDR3 sequence is CATSRDRGFAEQYF. The DNA for the CDR3 is TGTGCCACCAGCAGGGACAGGGGGTTCGCCGAGCAGTACTTC. Based on the CDR3 plus reference TRBV15 and TRBJ2-7, the full variable domain is DAMVIQNPRYQVTQFGKPVTLSCSQTLNHNVMYWYQQKSSQAPKLLFHYYDKDFNNEADTPDNFQSRRPNTSFCFLDIRSPGLGDTAMYLCATSRDRGFAEQYFGPGTRLTVT.

V and J are TRBV2 and TRBJ1-2; 7 positions match TRBD1. The CDR3 length is 12 residues. Germline V gene lookup returns CDR1 SNHLY and CDR2 FYNNEI. V lost 8 bases to trimming and J lost 5 bases; unmatched junction nucleotides: 5. Here the CDR3 reads CASDRASYGYTF. The DNA of the CDR3 is TGTGCCAGCGACAGGGCCAGTTATGGCTACACCTTC. Using reference TRBV2 and TRBJ1-2 for the parts outside the CDR3, the full variable domain is EPEVTQTPSHQVTQMGQEVILRCVPISNHLYFYWYRQILGQKVEFLVSFYNNEISEKSEIFDDQFSVERPDGSNFTLKIRSTKLEDSAMYFCASDRASYGYTFGSGTRLTVV.

This chain uses TRBV11-2 with TRBJ2-5, with D hard to call. Germline assignment: CDR1 SGHAT and CDR2 FQNNGV. There are 15 residues in the CDR3. Trimming removed 1 base from V and 5 bases from J, with 14 bases in between. CDR3 in amino acids: CASSLVGYNGETQYF. As DNA, the CDR3 is TGTGCCAGCAGCTTAGTAGGGTATAATGGGGAGACCCAGTACTTC.

The rearrangement uses TRBV29-1 and TRBJ1-1; 10 nucleotides agree with TRBD1. Germline-derived CDR1 and CDR2 are SQVTM and ANQGSEA. The J segment lost 5 bases and the V segment lost 4 bases, leaving 10 bases of the junction unmatched. CDR3 length: 15 amino acids. The chain's CDR3 is CSVAQRLGQGTEAFF. Here the CDR3 DNA reads TGCAGCGTTGCTCAACGGTTGGGACAGGGGACTGAAGCTTTCTTT.

About this clone itself: Germline is not matched at one junction end, which may reflect a read error. The chain recombines TRBV6-1 with TRBJ1-2; perhaps TRBD1 as D (5 bases). This CDR3 has 16 amino acids. Germline V CDR1 and CDR2: MNHNS, SASEGT. The DNA of the CDR3 is TGTGCCATCAGTGAGCCGCTAAGGTGGGGCTCAAGCGGCTACACCTTC. It codes for CAISEPLRWGSSGYTF.

The chain joins TRBV4-1 to TRBJ2-7; D tentatively reads TRBD1 or TRBD2 (5 bases each). CDR3 length: 13 amino acids. The V end was cut by 4 bases, the J end by 2 bases, with 9 bases between. Germline CDR1 reads MGHRA; CDR2 reads YSYEKL. The CDR3 nucleotides are TGCGCCAGCAGCCGCAGGGACCCCTACGAGCAGTACTTC. It specifies CASSRRDPYEQYF.

This chain uses TRBV29-1 with TRBJ1-3, with D maybe TRBD1 (5 bases). Germline assignment: CDR1 SQVTM and CDR2 ANQGSEA. V was shortened by 1 base and J by 0 bases, with 13 bases between the two germline ends. This CDR3 region has 16 residues. This CDR3 is CSVEGGPGDSGNTIYF. The CDR3 nucleotides are TGCAGCGTTGAAGGGGGCCCCGGGGACTCTGGAAACACCATATATTTT.

V and J are TRBV29-1 and TRBJ2-2; D is undetermined. The V gene lost 2 bases and the J gene lost 0 bases, with 13 bases spanning the gap. Germline V gene lookup returns CDR1 SQVTM and CDR2 ANQGSEA. CDR3 length: 16 residues. The CDR3 protein is CSVETAKKSNTGELFF. CDR3 sequence (DNA): TGCAGCGTTGAAACAGCAAAAAAGTCGAACACCGGGGAGCTGTTTTTT.

The chain couples TRBV5-1 to TRBJ1-2; unclear D gene. The V gene lost 3 bases and the J gene lost 6 bases, with 15 bases spanning the gap. From germline, CDR1 is SGHRS and CDR2 YFSETQ. This CDR3 contains 14 residues. The DNA of the CDR3 is TGCGCCAGCAGCTCTCGGACGGAATCCGATGGCTACACCTTC. Amino acids: CASSSRTESDGYTF.

The rearrangement uses TRBV5-1 and TRBJ2-3; D possibly corresponds to TRBD2 (6 bases). The CDR3 runs to 14 residues. CDR1 and CDR2 (germline): SGHRS, YFSETQ. V lost 4 bases to trimming and J lost 2 bases, with 11 bases between them. The CDR3 nucleotides read TGCGCCAGCAGCACGGAGGGCTTCACAGATACGCAGTATTTT. Encoded protein: CASSTEGFTDTQYF.

This chain uses TRBV19 with TRBJ2-1; 7 nucleotides line up with TRBD1. The V and J ends lost 6 bases and 7 bases, in that order; junction bases with no gene match: 12. The CDR3 totals 15 residues. CDR1 is LNHDA and CDR2 is SQIVND in the germline V gene (reference sequence). CDR3 in DNA: TGTGCCAGTAGCCCAAGAGGGGGCCTAGGAAATGAGCAGTTCTTC. It encodes CASSPRGGLGNEQFF. The full variable domain, its missing parts supplied by reference TRBV19 and TRBJ2-1, is DGGITQSPKYLFRKEGQNVTLSCEQNLNHDAMYWYRQDPGQGLRLIYYSQIVNDFQKGDIAEGYSVSREKKESFPLTVTSAQKNPTAFYLCASSPRGGLGNEQFFGPGTRLTVL.

V is TRBV2 and J is TRBJ2-1; the match to TRBD1 covers 7 bases. The V gene end was trimmed by 8 bases and the J gene end by 4 bases; junction bases not matched to a gene: 14. This CDR3 is 16 amino acids long. Per the germline V gene, CDR1 is SNHLY and CDR2 is FYNNEI. The CDR3 DNA sequence: TGTGCCAGCCACCCCCGATCGGGACAGCCTTACAATGAGCAGTTCTTC. This sequence encodes CASHPRSGQPYNEQFF.